The 2 T cell receptor beta chains below were found in one sample sequenced in a study of blood T cells in healthy people across ages. Alongside a J-beta primer mix, a sample-barcoded 5' primer served in a second PCR lasting about 7 to 12 cycles. MiXCR, applied by TCRdb to the 5' RACE reads, yields one record per CDR3 protein. The sample carries about 580,000 distinct CDR3 sequences, roughly 43% recorded once. Material for sequencing was blood. Every receptor here comes from a man aged 80 or over in good health.

J is TRBJ1-2 and V is TRBV5-1; D is undetermined. Trimming pared 0 bases from V and 8 bases from J, leaving 11 bases between. The CDR3 has 13 amino acids. Germline V CDR1 and CDR2: SGHRS, YFSETQ. The CDR3 spells CASSLDSHGGYTF. CDR3 nucleotide sequence: TGCGCCAGCAGCTTGGACAGCCATGGGGGCTACACCTTC. The complete variable domain, with remaining parts taken from reference TRBV5-1 and TRBJ1-2, reads KAGVTQTPRYLIKTRGQQVTLSCSPISGHRSVSWYQQTPGQGLQFLFEYFSETQRNKGNFPGRFSGRQFSNSRSEMNVSTLELGDSALYLCASSLDSHGGYTFGSGTRLTVV.

This chain uses TRBV4-2 with TRBJ2-3; no definite D call. CDR1 and CDR2 from the germline V gene are LGHNA and YNFKEQ. Trimming cost V 0 bases and J 4 bases, with 11 bases left between them. The CDR3 is made up of 15 amino acids. The CDR3 region is CASSQESDPADTQYF. The CDR3 DNA is TGTGCCAGCAGCCAAGAGTCGGACCCCGCAGATACGCAGTATTTT.